This is a list of T cell receptor beta chains from one sample in a study of T cell repertoires in cytomegalovirus infection. These receptors have no known antigen. TCRdb re-called the reads through MiXCR, storing one row per CDR3 protein. This sample has 570,000 or so distinct CDR3 sequences, with just under 40% found just once. The starting material was cultured PBMCs, obtained from culture after CMV antigen stimulation. These TCRs come from a human donor in good health (CMV status not recorded). Some clones in this sample may be carry-over from other donors' samples. Each CDR3 is given with its conserved first and last residue. A D gene is named only where the DNA matches it firmly. Size values are once, few and many counts, or a class for expanded clones, and some rows have none.

>17|.|TRBD1|TRBJ1-6|TRBV11-2
CASSSREPGQGGSPLHF
TGTGCCAGCAGCTCACGAGAGCCGGGACAGGGAGGTTCACCCCTCCACTTT
>16|many|TRBD2|TRBJ2-3|TRBV7-2
CASKIGTSGRKDTQYF
TGTGCCAGCAAGATCGGGACTAGCGGGCGAAAAGATACGCAGTATTTT
>14|.|.|TRBJ2-3|TRBV7-2
CASSLEGYYHTQYF
TGTGCCAGCAGCTTAGAGGGCTATTACCATACGCAGTATTTT
>18|few|TRBD2|TRBJ2-5|TRBV5-4
CASSLEVAGGIMKETQYF
TGTGCCAGCAGCTTGGAGGTAGCGGGGGGGATCATGAAAGAGACCCAGTACTTC
>14|few|TRBD1|TRBJ1-2|TRBV2
CASIKGAIDYGYTF
TGTGCCAGCATCAAGGGGGCCATAGACTATGGCTACACCTTC
>19|few|.|TRBJ1-3|TRBV2
CASSGTGTQALSSGNTIYF
TGTGCCAGCAGTGGAACCGGCACCCAGGCCTTGAGCTCTGGAAACACCATATATTTT
>14|few|.|TRBJ2-7|TRBV7-9
CASSSWRGDYEQYF
TGTGCCAGCAGCTCCTGGAGGGGGGATTACGAGCAGTACTTC
>14|.|.|TRBJ2-3|TRBV12-3/TRBV12-4
CASSFAGPADTQYF
TGTGCCAGCAGTTTTGCCGGACCCGCAGATACGCAGTATTTT
>17|.|TRBD1|TRBJ1-5|TRBV12-5
CASGPNFRGEGNQPQHF
TGTGCTAGTGGTCCGAACTTCAGGGGGGAAGGCAATCAGCCCCAGCATTTT
>17|.|.|TRBJ1-5|TRBV6-1
CASSERADAGSNQPQHF
TGTGCCAGCAGTGAGAGGGCGGATGCGGGTAGCAATCAGCCCCAGCATTTT
>13|.|.|TRBJ1-5|TRBV6-6
CASSFEWDQPQHF
TGTGCCAGCAGCTTCGAATGGGATCAGCCCCAGCATTTT
>16|.|.|TRBJ2-2|TRBV7-8
CASSLLNAGTAGELFF
TGTGCCAGCAGCTTATTGAACGCGGGTACCGCCGGGGAGCTGTTTTTT
>15|.|.|TRBJ2-1|TRBV10-2
CASSETADNYNEQFF
TGCGCCAGCAGTGAAACGGCTGACAACTACAATGAGCAGTTCTTC
>15|.|TRBD1|TRBJ1-6|TRBV2
CASSEQGQGRSPLHF
TGTGCCAGCAGTGAACAAGGACAGGGCCGTTCACCCCTCCACTTT
>11|.|.|TRBJ2-5|TRBV6-2/TRBV6-3
CASKQAGTQYF
TGTGCCAGCAAGCAGGCGGGGACCCAGTACTTC
>13|few|.|TRBJ1-2|TRBV2
CASSEGQLYGYTF
TGTGCCAGCAGTGAAGGACAGCTCTATGGCTACACCTTC
>14|.|TRBD1|TRBJ1-2|TRBV7-9
CASSLRQGLQGYTF
TGTGCCAGCAGCCTCAGACAGGGATTACAGGGCTACACCTTC
>14|few|.|TRBJ1-1|TRBV7-6
CASSLSGRNTEAFF
TGTGCCAGCAGCTTGAGCGGGAGGAACACTGAAGCTTTCTTT
>13|.|.|TRBJ1-5|TRBV7-6
CASSLSLNQPQHF
TGTGCCAGCAGCTTGTCACTCAATCAGCCCCAGCATTTT
>15|.|TRBD2|TRBJ2-1|TRBV7-9
CASSSMGLAYREQFF
TGTGCCAGCAGCTCAATGGGACTAGCGTATCGTGAGCAGTTCTTC
>16|few|.|TRBJ2-7|TRBV7-2
CASSLVGGAGPYEQYF
TGTGCCAGCAGCTTAGTCGGGGGAGCGGGCCCCTACGAGCAGTACTTC
>14|.|.|TRBJ2-2|TRBV10-3
CAISDWTNTGELFF
TGTGCCATCTCGGACTGGACGAACACCGGGGAGCTGTTTTTT
>20|.|TRBD2|TRBJ2-2|TRBV28
CASSETGTSDSFLNTGELFF
TGTGCCAGCAGTGAAACCGGGACTAGCGATTCTTTTCTGAACACCGGGGAGCTGTTTTTT
>14|.|TRBD2|TRBJ2-7|TRBV7-8
CASGGERGAYEQYF
TGTGCCAGCGGCGGTGAACGGGGGGCCTACGAGCAGTACTTC
>15|many|.|TRBJ1-2|TRBV15
CATSRVGGMDYGYTF
TGTGCCACCAGCAGAGTGGGGGGCATGGACTATGGCTACACCTTC
>14|many|.|TRBJ2-1|TRBV7-8
CASSLADGYNEQFF
TGTGCCAGCAGCTTAGCTGACGGATATAATGAGCAGTTCTTC
>14|many|.|TRBJ1-3|TRBV12-3/TRBV12-4
CASSLGLSGNTIYF
TGTGCCAGCAGCTTAGGACTCTCTGGAAACACCATATATTTT
>14|many|TRBD2|TRBJ2-1|TRBV7-2
CASSSRLADNEQFF
TGTGCCAGCAGCTCCCGACTAGCGGACAATGAGCAGTTCTTC
>15|few|.|TRBJ2-1|TRBV10-3
CAISPTYGRNNEQFF
TGTGCCATCAGCCCGACCTACGGACGGAACAATGAGCAGTTCTTC
>13|few|.|TRBJ1-2|TRBV7-2
CASSLQTYYGYTF
TGTGCCAGCAGCTTACAGACCTACTATGGCTACACCTTC
>16|.|TRBD2|TRBJ2-7|TRBV27
CASRGLAGFYPYEQYF
TGTGCCAGCAGGGGACTAGCGGGATTTTACCCCTACGAGCAGTACTTC
>15|.|TRBD1|TRBJ1-4|TRBV5-1
CASSGPGGLGEKLFF
TGCGCCAGCAGCGGACCAGGGGGTCTAGGAGAAAAACTGTTTTTT
>15|.|.|TRBJ2-3|TRBV7-2
CASRAFRGREDTQYF
TGTGCCAGCCGCGCCTTTAGGGGGAGGGAAGATACGCAGTATTTT
>12|.|.|TRBJ2-5|TRBV7-2
CASSRQEGAQYF
TGTGCCAGCAGCCGACAGGAGGGGGCCCAGTACTTC
>16|.|TRBD1|TRBJ1-1|TRBV4-1
CASRPRTGGMNTEAFF
TGCGCCAGCAGGCCCCGGACAGGGGGGATGAACACTGAAGCTTTCTTT
>17|.|.|TRBJ2-3|TRBV20-1
CSAKYQRSAPSTDTQYF
TGCAGTGCTAAGTATCAGCGGAGCGCCCCTAGCACAGATACGCAGTATTTT
>18|.|.|TRBJ1-3|TRBV7-9
CASSFGLPFQGSGNTIYF
TGTGCCAGCAGCTTCGGTTTGCCCTTTCAAGGATCTGGAAACACCATATATTTT
>15|.|TRBD2|TRBJ2-2|TRBV4-1
CASSQGLARSGELFF
TGCGCCAGCAGCCAAGGACTAGCACGATCCGGGGAGCTGTTTTTT
>15|many|TRBD1|TRBJ1-1|TRBV7-8
CASSSETGGNTEAFF
TGTGCCAGCAGCTCAGAGACAGGGGGGAACACTGAAGCTTTCTTT
>14|.|TRBD1|TRBJ2-5|TRBV2
CASSPALLTGGQYF
TGTGCCAGCTCCCCCGCTTTGTTGACAGGGGGCCAGTACTTC
>11|many|.|TRBJ2-7|TRBV7-8
CASSQVDEQYF
TGTGCCAGCAGCCAGGTCGACGAGCAGTACTTC
>12|few|.|TRBJ2-1|TRBV19
CASNGRNNEQFF
TGTGCCAGTAATGGCCGGAACAATGAGCAGTTCTTC
>14|.|.|TRBJ2-5|TRBV28
CASSSARNPPPQYF
TGTGCCAGCAGTTCCGCCCGGAACCCGCCGCCCCAGTACTTC
>14|few|.|TRBJ2-3|TRBV5-5
CASSLLAAMNTQYF
TGTGCCAGCAGCTTGCTCGCGGCAATGAATACGCAGTATTTT
>14|.|TRBD2|TRBJ2-1|TRBV19
CASSAGAFYNEQFF
TGTGCCAGTTCAGCGGGGGCCTTCTACAATGAGCAGTTCTTC
>16|.|TRBD2|TRBJ2-7|TRBV3-1
CASSQDNPAGAGEQYF
TGTGCCAGCAGCCAAGATAACCCAGCGGGAGCAGGGGAGCAGTACTTC
>16|.|TRBD2|TRBJ2-1|TRBV11-2
CASSFMREGLYNEQFF
TGTGCCAGCAGCTTTATGCGGGAGGGCCTCTACAATGAGCAGTTCTTC
>15|.|.|TRBJ2-7|TRBV7-8
CASSLRDTDYYEQYF
TGTGCCAGCAGCTTAAGGGACACTGACTACTACGAGCAGTACTTC
>17|few|TRBD1|TRBJ1-2|TRBV20-1
CSASNLGTGGKAYGYTF
TGCAGTGCTAGCAACCTCGGGACAGGGGGCAAGGCCTATGGCTACACCTTC
>15|few|.|TRBJ1-5|TRBV5-1
CASSFWGGSNQPQHF
TGCGCCAGCAGCTTCTGGGGGGGTAGCAATCAGCCCCAGCATTTT
>17|few|TRBD2|TRBJ2-2|TRBV11-2
CASSFPIAGLGTGELFF
TGTGCCAGCAGCTTCCCTATAGCGGGACTCGGCACCGGGGAGCTGTTTTTT
>12|many|.|TRBJ2-5|TRBV7-2
CASSKGQETQYF
TGTGCCAGCAGCAAAGGCCAAGAGACCCAGTACTTC
>15|few|.|TRBJ1-6|TRBV7-2
CASSLGLLPNSPLHF
TGTGCCAGCAGCTTGGGCCTCTTACCTAATTCACCCCTCCACTTT
>14|.|.|TRBJ2-1|TRBV29-1
CSVVTRKERWEQFF
TGCAGCGTGGTGACTCGGAAAGAGAGATGGGAGCAGTTCTTC
>13|.|.|TRBJ1-5|TRBV12-3/TRBV12-4
CASSLGYNQPQHF
TGTGCCAGCAGTTTAGGTTACAATCAGCCCCAGCATTTT
>13|many|.|TRBJ2-3|TRBV7-2
CASSLGPEDTQYF
TGTGCCAGCAGCTTGGGACCAGAGGATACGCAGTATTTT
>15|.|.|TRBJ2-7|TRBV7-9
CASSLPGIKTGRLVF
TGTGCCAGCAGCTTACCGGGGATTAAAACGGGACGTTTGGTCTTC
>14|.|TRBD1|TRBJ2-7|TRBV7-2
CASRKGQGFLEQYF
TGTGCCAGCAGGAAGGGACAGGGGTTCCTCGAGCAGTACTTC
>14|.|.|TRBJ2-2|TRBV5-1
CASSDTSGSGELFF
TGCGCCAGCAGCGATACGAGCGGTTCCGGGGAGCTGTTTTTT
>17|.|.|TRBJ2-1|TRBV7-6
CASSLAHKGGRVDEQFF
TGTGCCAGCAGCTTAGCTCACAAGGGGGGGCGGGTCGATGAGCAGTTCTTC